Sequencing of this T cell receptor (beta chain) was carried out in a study of T cells expressing NK-cell markers. The overall study: In sorted CD3+CD56+NKG2C+, CD3+CD56+NKG2C- and CD3+CD56-NKG2C+ T cells, TCR beta repertoires were obtained. Just one sequenced donor of eight was HCMV-seronegative, while seven were seropositive. Study-wide results and limits: About 6 donors had dominant NKG2C+ clonotypes that comprised roughly 1.0-7.0% of their CD8+ T cells.

TCRdb derives one entry per CDR3 protein from the 5' RACE reads, leaving out DNA. This table holds more than 400,000 distinct CDR3 sequences. The length of the CDR3 is 15 residues. A note on this clonotype: Its antigen is undetermined.

The sequenced sample consisted of blood T cells: a sorted CD56 or NKG2C T cell subset, CD4+ or CD8+ T cells, or bulk PBMC T cells (not recorded which). The clonotype was recovered from a woman between 18 and 75 years old in good health. The chain joins TRBV12-3 or TRBV12-4 to TRBJ2-5. CDR3 sequence: CASSFGLLWSETQYF.